The next 16 T cell receptor beta chains were all read from a single sample in a study of T-cell memory formation after mild COVID-19. Via MiXCR, TCRdb re-called the 5' RACE reads, giving one row per CDR3 protein. The table lists around 200,000 distinct CDR3 sequences, approximately 16% of them singletons. Source material: PBMCs or a T cell subset sorted from them (not recorded which). The receptors come from an adult woman who had mild COVID-19 (a few samples of this study predate the infection). Cell type and time point are not known.

The chain couples TRBV25-1 to TRBJ1-1, with D possibly TRBD1 on 6 matching bases. The CDR3 extends over 12 amino acids. CDR1 MGHDK and CDR2 SYGVNS come from the germline V gene. V lost 4 bases, J lost 7 bases, and 10 bases lay in between. Written as DNA, the CDR3 is TGTGCCAGCAGTGCCACAGGGAATGAAGCTTTCTTT. Translated: CASSATGNEAFF.

This clonotype showed up just a few times. The J gene is TRBJ1-2, the V gene TRBV4-3; D uncertain. Germline CDR1 is LGHNA and CDR2 is YSLEER. V shed 0 bases and J shed 4 bases, with 6 bases lying between them. This CDR3 has 13 amino acids. In DNA form, the CDR3 reads TGCGCCAGCAGCCAAGATCCGGTCTATGGCTACACCTTC. Its protein is CASSQDPVYGYTF.

The chain joins TRBV7-2 to TRBJ2-5, with 8 bases matching TRBD1. Germline-derived CDR1 and CDR2 are SGHTA and FQGNSA. The junction had 1 base not matched to a gene; V was cut back by 3 bases and J by 4 bases. The CDR3 spans 13 residues. This chain's CDR3 is CASSFDRGETQYF. The DNA of the CDR3 is TGTGCCAGCAGCTTCGACAGGGGAGAGACCCAGTACTTC. The whole variable domain, filled in from reference TRBV7-2 and TRBJ2-5, reads GAGVSQSPSNKVTEKGKDVELRCDPISGHTALYWYRQSLGQGLEFLIYFQGNSAPDKSGLPSDRFSAERTGGSVSTLTIQRTQQEDSAVYLCASSFDRGETQYFGPGTRLLVL.

This clonotype was picked up a small number of times. V and J are TRBV6-6 and TRBJ2-7; D gene ambiguous. V was trimmed by 6 bases and J by 0 bases, leaving 9 bases between them. The CDR3 contains 13 residues. CDR1 and CDR2 (germline): MNHNY, SVGAGI (reference sequence). This chain's CDR3 is CASRDGASYEQYF. Written as DNA, the CDR3 is TGTGCCAGCAGGGACGGCGCCTCCTACGAGCAGTACTTC.

The chain combines TRBV29-1 with TRBJ2-5; tentative D call: TRBD1 (6 bases). Germline V CDR1 and CDR2: SQVTM, ANQGSEA. The V gene lost 5 bases and the J gene lost 0 bases, with 10 bases spanning the gap. This CDR3 has 13 residues. The DNA of the CDR3 is TGCAGCGTTCAGGGGTCCTACCAAGAGACCCAGTACTTC. This sequence encodes CSVQGSYQETQYF.

This clonotype was recorded a few times. The V call is TRBV5-4, the J call TRBJ1-1; 8 nucleotides agree with TRBD1. Germline CDR1 is SGHNT and CDR2 is YYREEE (reference sequence). The CDR3 is 14 amino acids. J lost 6 bases, V lost 0 bases, and 4 bases had no gene match. The chain's CDR3 is CASSLGRGPAEAFF. CDR3 DNA: TGTGCCAGCAGCTTGGGCAGGGGGCCCGCTGAAGCTTTCTTT.

The rearrangement uses TRBV11-2 and TRBJ2-3, with 9 bases aligning to TRBD2. The CDR3 runs 15 residues. Germline V gene data show CDR1 as SGHAT and CDR2 as FQNNGV. Unmatched junction bases numbered 10, after V lost 8 bases and J lost 4 bases. The CDR3 here is CASRRREGPADTQYF. CDR3 sequence (DNA): TGTGCCAGCCGGCGGCGGGAGGGCCCGGCAGATACGCAGTATTTT.

The chain combines TRBV7-9 with TRBJ2-7; possibly TRBD1 for D (5 bases). CDR1 SEHNR and CDR2 FQNEAQ come from the germline V gene (reference sequence). V lost 5 bases and J lost 4, with 9 bases in between. CDR3 length equals 12 residues. CDR3 sequence reads: CASSPQVYEQYF. In DNA form, the CDR3 reads TGTGCCAGCAGCCCACAGGTTTACGAGCAGTACTTC.

The table lists this clonotype with a few counts. The chain carries TRBV27 and TRBJ2-4; no clear D. CDR3 size: 14 residues. Trimming shortened V by 3 bases and J by 7 bases, and 13 bases separated the two germline ends. Germline V gene lookup returns CDR1 MNHEY and CDR2 SMNVEV (reference sequence). Written as DNA, the CDR3 is TGTGCCAGCAGTTTGCAGGCCTACGGGAACATTCAGTACTTC. This encodes CASSLQAYGNIQYF.

This clonotype turned up a few times. The junction does not match germline at one end; this may be a read error. The CDR3 nucleotides are TGTCCCACCAGTGACCGCCCGGGACTAGACCCACAAGAGACCCAGTACTTC. Encoded protein: CPTSDRPGLDPQETQYF. The V gene is TRBV24-1, the J gene TRBJ2-5, with TRBD2 matching over 8 bases. The CDR3 length is 17 residues. CDR1 is KGHDR and CDR2 is SFDVKD in the germline V gene.

In this sample, this clonotype turned up a few times. The chain has TRBV29-1 and TRBJ2-3; D is possibly TRBD2 (5 bases). Between the trimmed V and J ends, which lost 6 bases and 7 bases, there was a span of 8 bases. The CDR3 loop spans 10 amino acids. Germline lookup yields CDR1 SQVTM and CDR2 ANQGSEA. The CDR3 nucleotides read TGCAGCGTCGGACTTCATACGCAGTATTTT. Translating it yields CSVGLHTQYF.

V and J are TRBV5-1 and TRBJ1-1, with 8 bases aligning to TRBD1. V shed 5 bases, J shed 0 bases, and the junction held 9 bases outside the gene matches. The length of the CDR3 is 16 residues. In germline, CDR1 is SGHRS, CDR2 YFSETQ. CDR3 coding DNA: TGCGCCAGCAGACCCTGGACAGGGCGGGTGAACACTGAAGCTTTCTTT. Its protein product is CASRPWTGRVNTEAFF.

This chain uses TRBV6-4 with TRBJ2-7, with 7 bases fitting TRBD1. From germline, CDR1 is MRHNA and CDR2 SNTAGT. The CDR3 has 14 amino acids. The J segment lost 4 bases and the V segment lost 4 bases, leaving 7 bases of the junction unmatched. CDR3 protein: CASSAGDRKYEQYF. CDR3 coding DNA: TGTGCCAGCAGTGCCGGGGACAGAAAATACGAGCAGTACTTC.

This clonotype was seen many times. J is TRBJ2-1 and V is TRBV12-3 or TRBV12-4, with 10 positions matching TRBD2. The CDR3 length is 17 residues. V lost 5 bases, J lost 1 base, and 8 bases stayed unmatched. Here the CDR3 DNA reads TGTGCCAGCAGTACCCTCGGACTAGCGGCTTCCTACAATGAGCAGTTCTTC. This gives the protein CASSTLGLAASYNEQFF.

This clonotype has just one count. This rearrangement joins TRBV27 to TRBJ2-7; D is unresolved. Trimming removed 7 bases at V and 6 bases at J, with 10 bases between. The CDR3 consists of 11 residues. Germline CDR1 is MNHEY and CDR2 is SMNVEV (reference sequence). In nucleotides, the CDR3 is TGTGCCAGCATTCCCCCGGCCGAGCAGTACTTC. The encoded protein is CASIPPAEQYF.

In its sample, this clonotype was seen once. The chain carries TRBV11-2 and TRBJ2-3; 8 bases align to TRBD2. Trimming cost V 0 bases and J 5 bases; bases outside gene matches: 7. The CDR3 loop spans 16 amino acids. Germline CDR1 is SGHAT and CDR2 is FQNNGV. CDR3 protein: CASSLDPGLEEDTQYF. The CDR3 DNA reads as TGTGCCAGCAGCTTAGATCCGGGACTAGAGGAAGATACGCAGTATTTT.